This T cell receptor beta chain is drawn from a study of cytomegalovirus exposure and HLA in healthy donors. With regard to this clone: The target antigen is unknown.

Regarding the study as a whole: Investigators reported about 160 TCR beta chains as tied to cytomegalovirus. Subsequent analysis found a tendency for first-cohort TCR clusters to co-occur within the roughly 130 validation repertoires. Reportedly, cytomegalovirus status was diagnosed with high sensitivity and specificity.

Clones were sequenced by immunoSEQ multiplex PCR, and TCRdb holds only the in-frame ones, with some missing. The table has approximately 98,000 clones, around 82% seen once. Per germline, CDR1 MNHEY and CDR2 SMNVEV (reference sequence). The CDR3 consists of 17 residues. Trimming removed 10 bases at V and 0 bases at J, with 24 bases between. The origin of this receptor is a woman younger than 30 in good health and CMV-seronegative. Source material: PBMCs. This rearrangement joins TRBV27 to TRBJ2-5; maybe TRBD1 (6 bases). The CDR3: CATLDRDQGTHQETQYF. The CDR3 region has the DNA TGTGCCACTCTTGACCGGGACCAGGGGACACACCAAGAGACCCAGTACTTC.